This T cell receptor (beta chain) was retrieved from a study of siplizumab effects on memory and regulatory T cells. The CDR3 sequence is 13 residues long. The V and J ends lost 1 base and 9 bases respectively, with 13 bases between them. Germline V gene data show CDR1 as SGHRS and CDR2 as YFSETQ. Whole-study findings and limits: Alloreactive sequences that could be traced to unstimulated CD4+ memory cells showed a significant reduction under siplizumab. The study did not confirm that proliferating Tregs from siplizumab cultures were suppressive.

The study assayed around 9.3 x 10^4 TCR templates per sample. Using immunoSEQ multiplex PCR, the repertoire was profiled, and TCRdb retains in-frame clones only, with some absent. Seen here are approximately 100,000 clones, around 90% observed once, and the top ten hold 0.65% to 0.9%. As for this clone: Its antigen remains unidentified.

Sequencing input: Tregs sorted from blood. This receptor was obtained from a human donor in good health. This chain uses TRBV5-1 with TRBJ2-5; D unresolved. The CDR3 protein is CASSLLPLGAQYF. In nucleotides, the CDR3 is TGCGCCAGCAGCTTGTTACCGTTAGGAGCCCAGTACTTC. Full variable domain (rest looked up from reference TRBV5-1 and TRBJ2-5): KAGVTQTPRYLIKTRGQQVTLSCSPISGHRSVSWYQQTPGQGLQFLFEYFSETQRNKGNFPGRFSGRQFSNSRSEMNVSTLELGDSALYLCASSLLPLGAQYFGPGTRLLVL.